The 22 T cell receptor beta chains below come from one sample, sequenced in a study of regulatory T cells in long-lasting Graves disease. Time point denoted: newly diagnosed GD, antithyroid drugs for less than 3 months. PBMCs provided the RNA from which the TCR library was made. To make TCR beta libraries, researchers used iRepertoire HTBI primers and Arm-PCR of CDR3 regions. MiXCR, run by TCRdb on the multiplex PCR reads, gives a single entry per CDR3 protein. The table lists 350,000 to 450,000 distinct CDR3 sequences, 10% to 15% of them singletons. This sample was also put to use in a study of T cells in Graves' hyperthyroidism and ophthalmopathy.

The sample here was peripheral blood mononuclear cells (PBMCs), taken at new diagnosis, from a patient treated with antithyroid drugs. The receptors originated from a woman under 30 with Graves disease.

Comment on this clonotype: This likely stems from a read error, as it lies one base from a far larger clone. It is likely a read error, because the conserved phenylalanine at the end of the CDR3 is missing. The chain employs TRBV7-8 and TRBJ2-2; TRBD1 might be the D (6 bases). Germline V lookup: CDR1 SGHVS, CDR2 FQNEAQ. This CDR3 is 13 amino acids long. V was pared by 9 bases and J by 6 bases, with 14 bases between. The CDR3 coding sequence is TGTGCCAGAAAAGAATCAGGGGCCGGGGAGCTGTTTCTT. The encoded protein is CARKESGAGELFL.

V usage is TRBV7-2 and J usage is TRBJ2-3; D call uncertain. Trimming took off 1 base at V and 0 bases at J, with 8 bases between the two ends. CDR1 is SGHTA, CDR2 FQGNSA, per germline. This CDR3 is 15 amino acids long. The CDR3 spells CASSLDRVSTDTQYF. Here the CDR3 DNA reads TGTGCCAGCAGCTTAGATAGGGTTAGCACAGATACGCAGTATTTT.

The chain carries TRBV6-1 and TRBJ1-4; D perhaps matches TRBD1 (6 bases). Germline V gives CDR1 MNHNS, CDR2 SASEGT. The CDR3 extends over 14 amino acids. Trimming removed 6 bases at V and 9 bases at J, with 17 bases between. CDR3 protein: CASSLGHLTKKLFF. The CDR3 DNA reads as TGTGCCAGCAGCCTGGGACACCTGACGAAAAAACTGTTTTTT.

There are many counts of this clonotype. The chain uses TRBV7-2 and TRBJ2-1, with 9 positions matching TRBD2. The ends lost 8 bases at V and 4 bases at J; junction bases unmatched: 9. The CDR3 consists of 15 residues. Germline CDR1 SGHTA, CDR2 FQGNSA. CDR3 amino acids: CASWIAGALYNEQFF. Here the CDR3 DNA reads TGTGCCAGCTGGATAGCGGGAGCCCTGTACAATGAGCAGTTCTTC.

The sample holds a few counts of this clonotype. V usage is TRBV4-1 and J usage is TRBJ1-2, with a weak D call TRBD1 (6 bases). Germline V gene lookup returns CDR1 MGHRA and CDR2 YSYEKL. There are 15 residues in the CDR3. The germline V and J ends were trimmed by 4 bases and 6 bases, with 18 bases remaining between them. This CDR3 is CASSRRGESQHGYTF. The CDR3 DNA reads TGCGCCAGCAGCCGTAGGGGGGAAAGTCAGCATGGCTACACCTTC.

The chain combines TRBV10-3 with TRBJ1-1; D possibly corresponds to TRBD1 (6 bases). Germline V lookup: CDR1 ENHRY, CDR2 SYGVKD. Trimming shortened V by 8 bases and J by 2 bases, and 12 bases separated the two germline ends. This CDR3 is built from 13 residues. The chain's CDR3 is CAIRDKRNTEAFF. The CDR3 nucleotides are TGTGCCATCCGGGACAAACGTAACACTGAAGCTTTCTTT.

This clonotype was seen ten or more times. V gene TRBV7-3 combines with J gene TRBJ2-1, with D possibly TRBD2 on 8 matching bases. V lost 5 bases and J 10 bases, leaving 21 bases between the germline ends. This CDR3 is built from 15 residues. Germline lookup yields CDR1 SGHTA and CDR2 FQGTGA. CDR3 sequence (DNA): TGTGCCAGCAGCCCAGACAGGGTATCTAGCGGGGAGCAGTTCTTC. Translation gives CASSPDRVSSGEQFF.

This clonotype was seen many times. The genes are TRBV20-1 and TRBJ1-2; D call uncertain. Trimming stripped 0 bases from V and 6 bases from J, with 14 bases between. Looked up from germline, CDR1 is DFQATT and CDR2 is SNEGSKA (reference sequence). CDR3 length: 14 amino acids. The CDR3 here is CSARDRRYTDGYTF. CDR3 DNA sequence: TGCAGTGCTAGAGATAGGCGGTATACGGATGGCTACACCTTC.

Ten or more counts support this clonotype. The chain recombines TRBV6-2 or TRBV6-3 with TRBJ2-2; 7 nucleotides match TRBD2. The germline V gene has CDR1 MNHEY and CDR2 SVGEGT. There are 17 residues in the CDR3. V lost 4 bases, J lost 6 bases, and 14 bases stayed unmatched. CDR3 bases: TGTGCCAGCAGTTTCCCGACTAGCCGTGGTATCGCCGGGGAGCTGTTTTTT. Translation: CASSFPTSRGIAGELFF.

To note about this clonotype: One junction end disagrees with the germline gene, perhaps due to a read error. The chain couples TRBV20-1 to TRBJ2-1, with 12 bases aligning to TRBD2. Germline V gene data show CDR1 as DFQATT and CDR2 as SNEGSKA (reference sequence). There are 17 residues in the CDR3. CDR3 nucleotides: TGCAGTACTAGAAGGTCTAGCGGGGGGGCCTTCTACAATGAGCAGTTCTTC. Amino acid sequence: CSTRRSSGGAFYNEQFF.

This clonotype was observed many times. The J gene is TRBJ2-1, the V gene TRBV11-2, with D possibly matching TRBD2 (6 bases). The CDR3 contains 15 residues. Germline CDR1 is SGHAT and CDR2 is FQNNGV. Trimming took 4 bases from V and 1 from J, leaving 11 bases between them. CDR3 sequence: CASSSAGGSYNEQFF. The DNA of the CDR3 is TGTGCCAGCAGCTCGGCCGGAGGGTCCTACAATGAGCAGTTCTTC. The whole variable domain, remainder taken from reference TRBV11-2 and TRBJ2-1, is EAGVAQSPRYKIIEKRQSVAFWCNPISGHATLYWYQQILGQGPKLLIQFQNNGVVDDSQLPKDRFSAERLKGVDSTLKIQPAKLEDSAVYLCASSSAGGSYNEQFFGPGTRLTVL.

This clonotype appeared many times. CDR3 DNA sequence: TGTGCCACCAGTGTTAGCGGGAGAAGGGACGAGCAGTACTTC. It yields the protein CATSVSGRRDEQYF. The genes are TRBV24-1 and TRBJ2-7; 9 positions agree with TRBD2. Germline V lookup: CDR1 KGHDR, CDR2 SFDVKD. The CDR3 is 14 residues long. The ends lost 5 bases at V and 5 bases at J; junction bases unmatched: 6.

This clonotype appeared many times. The chain links TRBV27 to TRBJ1-2; possibly TRBD1 for D (5 bases). CDR1 MNHEY and CDR2 SMNVEV come from the germline V gene (reference sequence). CDR3 length: 15 amino acids. The V end lost 0 bases, the J end lost 4 bases, and 12 bases lay between the germline ends. The CDR3: CASSLSGTGSYGYTF. CDR3 sequence (DNA): TGTGCCAGCAGTTTATCGGGGACGGGGTCCTATGGCTACACCTTC.

This clonotype was found many times. The rearrangement uses TRBV29-1 and TRBJ2-3; 10 nucleotides line up with TRBD1. CDR1 is SQVTM, CDR2 ANQGSEA, per germline. The CDR3 runs 12 residues. CDR3 residues: CSTGQGTDTQYF. The CDR3, as DNA: TGCAGTACGGGACAGGGGACAGATACGCAGTATTTT.

This clonotype showed up many times. The chain joins TRBV28 to TRBJ2-1, with D possibly TRBD1 on 6 matching bases. Germline V gene sequence: CDR1 MDHEN, CDR2 SYDVKM. There are 17 residues in the CDR3. Deletions cut 2 bases from V and 7 bases from J, with 21 bases between. CDR3 sequence: CASSLGSWTARGNEQFF. The CDR3 DNA is TGTGCCAGCAGTTTAGGAAGTTGGACCGCCAGGGGTAATGAGCAGTTCTTC.

In DNA form, the CDR3 reads TGTGCCAGCAGCTTCTGGAGGAACACCGGGGAGCTGTTTTTT. It translates to CASSFWRNTGELFF. The V gene is TRBV11-2, the J gene TRBJ2-2; no clear D gene. V lost 3 bases, J lost 1 base, and 6 bases lay in between. The CDR3 is 14 amino acids. CDR1 and CDR2 from the germline V gene are SGHAT and FQNNGV.

This clonotype was seen at least ten times. The rearrangement joins TRBV20-1 to TRBJ2-7; 9 bases fit TRBD2. Germline V gene data show CDR1 as DFQATT and CDR2 as SNEGSKA (reference sequence). Trimming at V came to 6 bases and at J to 3 bases, leaving 12 bases not matched to a gene. CDR3 length: 15 amino acids. The CDR3 spells CSALGVGSGGYEQYV. DNA for the CDR3: TGCAGTGCCCTAGGGGTGGGTAGCGGGGGCTACGAGCAGTACGTC.

This chain uses TRBV4-1 with TRBJ2-1, with TRBD2 matching over 13 bases. The V and J ends lost 4 bases and 3 bases, in that order; junction bases with no gene match: 12. The germline V gene encodes CDR1 MGHRA and CDR2 YSYEKL. This CDR3 has 19 residues. For the CDR3, the DNA is TGCGCCAGCAGCCCCGGTTCACTAGCGGGAGGGTCCTGCTACAATGAGCAGTTCTTC. Its protein product is CASSPGSLAGGSCYNEQFF.

V gene TRBV4-2 combines with J gene TRBJ2-5; the D gene is possibly TRBD2 (6 bases). The CDR3 is 15 amino acids. Germline CDR1 and CDR2: LGHNA and YNFKEQ. V lost 0 bases, J lost 5 bases, and 13 bases lay in between. The CDR3: CASSQDLGGLETQYF. The CDR3 nucleotides are TGTGCCAGCAGCCAAGATTTGGGGGGTCTCGAGACCCAGTACTTC.

This clonotype was seen ten or more times. V and J are TRBV12-3 or TRBV12-4 and TRBJ1-2; D unresolved. V lost 0 bases and J lost 4, with 12 bases in between. There are 15 residues in the CDR3. CDR3 region: CASSLALRPIYGYTF. CDR3 bases: TGTGCCAGCAGTTTAGCGCTAAGGCCGATCTATGGCTACACCTTC.

J is TRBJ2-5 and V is TRBV15, with D possibly matching TRBD1 (6 bases). Germline V gene data show CDR1 as LNHNV and CDR2 as YYDKDF (reference sequence). V shed 7 bases and J shed 8 bases, with 14 bases lying between them. This CDR3 comprises 12 residues. CDR3 protein: CATNRAKGTQYF. DNA for the CDR3: TGTGCCACCAACAGGGCCAAGGGAACCCAGTACTTC. The whole variable domain, remainder taken from reference TRBV15 and TRBJ2-5, is DAMVIQNPRYQVTQFGKPVTLSCSQTLNHNVMYWYQQKSSQAPKLLFHYYDKDFNNEADTPDNFQSRRPNTSFCFLDIRSPGLGDTAMYLCATNRAKGTQYFGPGTRLLVL.

The V gene is TRBV7-9, the J gene TRBJ1-3; D gene unclear. The germline V gene encodes CDR1 SEHNR and CDR2 FQNEAQ (reference sequence). V shed 3 bases and J shed 0 bases, with 9 bases lying between them. CDR3 length: 15 amino acids. The CDR3 DNA reads TGTGCCAGCAGCTTGGAGGCGTCCTCTGGAAACACCATATATTTT. Amino acids: CASSLEASSGNTIYF.